This TCR beta chain was recorded in a study of blood T cell repertoires in COVID-19. Study-level background: Spain, Italy and the United States supplied samples that represented acute and convalescent COVID-19. Sources were T cells, B-cell-depleted T cells, or PBMCs; the material itself was cDNA or gDNA.

Germline V gene sequence: CDR1 LNHDA, CDR2 SQIVND (reference sequence). CDR3 size: 14 residues. V gave up 9 bases and J gave up 0 bases; unmatched junction bases: 7. Sequencing used immunoSEQ multiplex PCR; TCRdb keeps in-frame clones, though not all of them. The sample consists of around 190,000 clones, about 86% of them appearing once. The J gene is TRBJ2-7, the V gene TRBV19; 8 bases match TRBD1. The receptor's source is a woman aged 40 to 50 in a cohort exposed to, infected with or recovered from COVID-19 (not recorded which). The sequenced sample consisted of PBMCs or T cells enriched from blood (not recorded which). The DNA of the CDR3 is TGTGCCAGCAAGTACAGGGGGAACTCCTACGAGCAGTACTTC. It specifies CASKYRGNSYEQYF.